The 18 T cell receptor beta chains below come from one sample, sequenced in a study of OX40 agonist ivuxolimab in advanced cancers. Profiled with immunoSEQ multiplex PCR; TCRdb holds only in-frame clones, not every one. The table records about 49,000 clones, about 95% of them present only once. The sample was CD4+ or CD8+ T cells sorted from blood, taken in a trial of the OX40 agonist ivuxolimab. Source of these receptors: an adult with an advanced solid tumor such as melanoma, head and neck, liver or kidney cancer.

The chain recombines TRBV4-3 with TRBJ2-7, with TRBD2 matching 9 bases. Per germline, CDR1 LGHNA and CDR2 YSLEER. This CDR3 is built from 15 residues. Unmatched junction bases numbered 8, after V lost 3 bases and J lost 5 bases. CDR3 residues: CASSHVAGEYDEQYF. For the CDR3, the DNA is TGCGCCAGCAGCCATGTAGCGGGAGAATACGACGAGCAGTACTTC.

In DNA form, the CDR3 reads TGTGCCAGCAGCTTAATCGGTCTCGGGACAGGGGAAGAGACCCAGTACTTC. It is translated as CASSLIGLGTGEETQYF. V gene TRBV7-2 combines with J gene TRBJ2-5, with TRBD1 matching over 10 bases. Trimming removed 2 bases from V and 3 bases from J; junction bases left unmatched: 9. The germline gives CDR1 SGHTA, CDR2 FQGNSA. The CDR3 is 17 amino acids.

The chain recombines TRBV5-6 with TRBJ2-7, with 8 bases lining up with TRBD1. CDR3 length: 15 residues. The germline V gene encodes CDR1 SGHDT and CDR2 YYEEEE. V lost 4 bases, J lost 0 bases, and 6 bases stayed unmatched. The CDR3 loop is CASSDDGQGSYEQYF. CDR3 bases: TGTGCCAGCAGCGACGACGGACAGGGCTCCTACGAGCAGTACTTC.

The chain recombines TRBV9 with TRBJ2-1; maybe TRBD2 (5 bases). Looked up from germline, CDR1 is SGDLS and CDR2 is YYNGEE. Trimming pared 4 bases from V and 8 bases from J, leaving 10 bases between. This CDR3 has 12 residues. The CDR3 bases are TGTGCCAGCAGCATAGGACTCCATGAGCAGTTCTTC. The encoded protein is CASSIGLHEQFF.

The chain has TRBV2 and TRBJ2-7; TRBD2 agrees at 8 bases. Trimming at V came to 5 bases and at J to 7 bases, leaving 16 bases not matched to a gene. Germline assignment: CDR1 SNHLY and CDR2 FYNNEI. The CDR3 is made up of 16 amino acids. The CDR3 here is CASSSPGTSSAGEQYF. CDR3 coding DNA: TGTGCCAGCAGTAGTCCCGGGACTAGTTCAGCGGGTGAGCAGTACTTC.

The V call is TRBV7-9, the J call TRBJ2-5; 8 bases fit TRBD2. The germline CDR1 and CDR2 sequences are SEHNR and FQNEAQ (reference sequence). The CDR3 contains 16 residues. V shed 5 bases and J 1 base; nucleotides not matched to a gene: 9. For the CDR3, the DNA is TGTGCCAGCAGCATCTCAGCGGGAGAGATCCAAGAGACCCAGTACTTC. It specifies CASSISAGEIQETQYF.

The chain is built from TRBV19 and TRBJ1-2; D possibly corresponds to TRBD1 (6 bases). The CDR3 contains 17 residues. Per the germline V gene, CDR1 is LNHDA and CDR2 is SQIVND (reference sequence). Trimming pared 7 bases from V and 3 bases from J, leaving 24 bases between. This chain's CDR3 is CASNSLTGTRADYGYTF. In DNA, the CDR3 is TGTGCCAGTAATAGCTTGACCGGGACACGTGCGGACTATGGCTACACCTTC.

This clone occurred once. This chain connects TRBV27 to TRBJ1-2; D not certain. CDR1 and CDR2 (germline): MNHEY, SMNVEV (reference sequence). CDR3 length: 13 residues. The V gene lost 6 bases and the J gene lost 5 bases, with 13 bases spanning the gap. The CDR3 DNA reads as TGTGCCAGCAGAAACGGCCCGCTGTATGGCTACACCTTC. This translates into CASRNGPLYGYTF.

This rearrangement joins TRBV4-2 to TRBJ2-1, with 10 bases that match TRBD2. The germline CDR1 and CDR2 sequences are LGHNA and YNFKEQ. J was trimmed by 8 bases and V by 0 bases; bases with no gene match: 7. This CDR3 region has 16 residues. CDR3 coding DNA: TGTGCCAGCAGCCAAGAGGCTAGCGGGAGTGGATATGAGCAGTTCTTC. Translation: CASSQEASGSGYEQFF.

The chain combines TRBV27 with TRBJ1-2; the match to TRBD1 covers 7 bases. Germline V gene lookup returns CDR1 MNHEY and CDR2 SMNVEV (reference sequence). J was trimmed by 0 bases and V by 2 bases; bases with no gene match: 0. The CDR3 sequence is 14 residues long. As DNA, the CDR3 is TGTGCCAGCAGTTTACAGGGGGCTAACTATGGCTACACCTTC. The encoded protein is CASSLQGANYGYTF.

The V gene is TRBV30, the J gene TRBJ2-1; no clear D gene. CDR1 is GTSNPN, CDR2 SVGIG, per germline (reference sequence). Trimming cost V 8 bases and J 1 base, with 9 bases left between them. The CDR3 spans 12 residues. Here the CDR3 reads CAGSLSYNEQFF. DNA of the CDR3: TGTGCCGGATCCCTTTCCTACAATGAGCAGTTCTTC.

The chain uses TRBV6-5 and TRBJ2-7; 9 bases align to TRBD1. The CDR3 is made up of 14 amino acids. The V gene end was trimmed by 6 bases and the J gene end by 6 bases; junction bases not matched to a gene: 9. The germline CDR1 and CDR2 sequences are MNHEY and SVGAGI. CDR3 DNA: TGTGCCAGCAGGACCGACAAGGGACAGGGCGAGCAGTACTTC. This translates into CASRTDKGQGEQYF.

This clone is labeled as large. The CDR3 sequence: CASSSNGPEAFF. As DNA, the CDR3 is TGTGCCAGCAGCTCTAACGGACCTGAAGCTTTCTTT. This sequence joins TRBV13 and TRBJ1-1; D ambiguous. The CDR3 covers 12 residues. The V end was cut by 4 bases, the J end by 6 bases, with 9 bases between. Germline lookup yields CDR1 PRHDT and CDR2 FYEKMQ (reference sequence). Full variable domain (outside the CDR3, taken from reference TRBV13 and TRBJ1-1): AAGVIQSPRHLIKEKRETATLKCYPIPRHDTVYWYQQGPGQDPQFLISFYEKMQSDKGSIPDRFSAQQFSDYHSELNMSSLELGDSALYFCASSSNGPEAFFGQGTRLTVV.

V usage is TRBV9 and J usage is TRBJ1-4; 7 nucleotides agree with TRBD1. V lost 0 bases and J lost 2; bases outside the gene matches: 1. The CDR3 has 15 residues. The V gene's germline CDR1 is SGDLS and CDR2 YYNGEE. Here the CDR3 DNA reads TGTGCCAGCAGCGTAGGAGGGGGCACTAATGAAAAACTGTTTTTT. This sequence encodes CASSVGGGTNEKLFF.

CDR3 residues: CASSVLLAANTGELFF. CDR3 DNA: TGTGCCAGCAGCGTGTTGCTAGCAGCGAACACCGGGGAGCTGTTTTTT. This chain uses TRBV9 with TRBJ2-2; possibly TRBD2 for D (5 bases). The CDR3 has 16 amino acids. V gave up 2 bases and J gave up 0 bases, with 11 bases separating them. CDR1 is SGDLS, CDR2 YYNGEE, per germline.

Notes on this clone: This same CDR3 is encoded by further DNA sequences in the sample. This chain connects TRBV9 to TRBJ2-2; D is unresolved. The CDR3 runs 14 residues. Germline CDR1 SGDLS, CDR2 YYNGEE. V was trimmed by 0 bases and J by 5 bases, leaving 8 bases between them. The CDR3 reads CASSVGGGTGELFF. CDR3 in DNA: TGTGCCAGCAGCGTAGGTGGCGGAACCGGGGAGCTGTTTTTT.

The V gene is TRBV27, the J gene TRBJ2-7; D tentatively reads TRBD1 or TRBD2 (9 bases each). Germline CDR1 and CDR2: MNHEY and SMNVEV (reference sequence). The CDR3 contains 18 residues. V lost 3 bases, J lost 2 bases, and 23 bases lay in between. The CDR3, as DNA: TGTGCCAGCAGTTTCCGCGGGGGGGTACAGGGGGCCCCCTACGAGCAGTACTTC. Translating gives CASSFRGGVQGAPYEQYF.

This clone has only a few counts. The J gene is TRBJ1-1, the V gene TRBV5-5; D unclear. Deletions cut 0 bases from V and 3 bases from J, with 6 bases between. Germline CDR1 SGHKS, CDR2 YYEKEE (reference sequence). The CDR3 loop spans 13 amino acids. The CDR3 region is CASSLERDTEAFF. The CDR3 bases are TGTGCCAGCAGCTTGGAGAGGGACACTGAAGCTTTCTTT.